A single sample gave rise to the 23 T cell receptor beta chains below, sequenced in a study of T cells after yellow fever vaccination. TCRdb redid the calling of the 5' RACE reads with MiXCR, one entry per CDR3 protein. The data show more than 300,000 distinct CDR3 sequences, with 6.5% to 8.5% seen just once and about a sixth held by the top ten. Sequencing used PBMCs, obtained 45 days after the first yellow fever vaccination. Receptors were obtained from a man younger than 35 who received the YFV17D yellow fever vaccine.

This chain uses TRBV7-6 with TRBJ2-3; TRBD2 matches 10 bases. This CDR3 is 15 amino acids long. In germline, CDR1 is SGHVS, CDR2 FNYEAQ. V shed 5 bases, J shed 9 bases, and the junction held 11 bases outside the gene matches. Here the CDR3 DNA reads TGTGCCAGCAGCCTAGGAACTAGCGGGACGGGAACGCAGTATTTT. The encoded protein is CASSLGTSGTGTQYF.

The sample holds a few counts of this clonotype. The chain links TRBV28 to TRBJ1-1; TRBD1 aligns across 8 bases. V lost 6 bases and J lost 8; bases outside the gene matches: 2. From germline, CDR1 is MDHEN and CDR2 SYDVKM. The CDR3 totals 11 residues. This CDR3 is CASRDRVEAFF. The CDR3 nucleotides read TGTGCCAGCAGGGACAGGGTCGAAGCTTTCTTT. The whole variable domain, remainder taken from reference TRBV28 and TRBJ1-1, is DVKVTQSSRYLVKRTGEKVFLECVQDMDHENMFWYRQDPGLGLRLIYFSYDVKMKEKGDIPEGYSVSREKKERFSLILESASTNQTSMYLCASRDRVEAFFGQGTRLTVV.

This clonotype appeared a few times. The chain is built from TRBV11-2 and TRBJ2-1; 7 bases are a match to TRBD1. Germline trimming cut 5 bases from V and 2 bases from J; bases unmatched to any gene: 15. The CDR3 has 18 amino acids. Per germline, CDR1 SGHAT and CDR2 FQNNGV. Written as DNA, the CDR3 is TGTGCCAGCAGCCCGAGGGACAGCACCGTGACAACCTACAATGAGCAGTTCTTC. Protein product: CASSPRDSTVTTYNEQFF.

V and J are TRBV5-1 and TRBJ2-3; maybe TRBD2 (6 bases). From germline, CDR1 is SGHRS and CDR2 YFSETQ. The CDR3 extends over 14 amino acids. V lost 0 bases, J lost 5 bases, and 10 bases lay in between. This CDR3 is CASSLGRGGDTQYF. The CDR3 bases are TGCGCCAGCAGCTTGGGGCGGGGCGGAGATACGCAGTATTTT.

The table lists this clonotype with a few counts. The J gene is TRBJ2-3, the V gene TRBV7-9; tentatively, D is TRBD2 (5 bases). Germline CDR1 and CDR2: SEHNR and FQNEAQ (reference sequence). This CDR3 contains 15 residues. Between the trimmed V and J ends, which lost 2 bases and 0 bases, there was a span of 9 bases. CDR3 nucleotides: TGTGCCAGCAGCTTAAGCGGCCAGAGCACAGATACGCAGTATTTT. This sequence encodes CASSLSGQSTDTQYF. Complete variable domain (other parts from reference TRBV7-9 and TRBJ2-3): DTGVSQNPRHKITKRGQNVTFRCDPISEHNRLYWYRQTLGQGPEFLTYFQNEAQLEKSRLLSDRFSAERPKGSFSTLEIQRTEQGDSAMYLCASSLSGQSTDTQYFGPGTRLTVL.

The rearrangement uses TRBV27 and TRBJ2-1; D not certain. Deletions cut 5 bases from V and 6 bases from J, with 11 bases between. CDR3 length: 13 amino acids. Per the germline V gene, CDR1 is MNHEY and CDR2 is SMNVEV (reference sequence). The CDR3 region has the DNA TGTGCCAGCAGTCCGTTCACTGGCAATGAGCAGTTCTTC. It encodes CASSPFTGNEQFF.

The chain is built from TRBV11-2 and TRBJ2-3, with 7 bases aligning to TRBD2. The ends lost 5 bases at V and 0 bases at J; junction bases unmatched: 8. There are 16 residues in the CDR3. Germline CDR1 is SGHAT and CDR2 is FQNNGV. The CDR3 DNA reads TGTGCCAGCAGCAGTGTCGGGGAGGGGAGCACAGATACGCAGTATTTT. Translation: CASSSVGEGSTDTQYF.

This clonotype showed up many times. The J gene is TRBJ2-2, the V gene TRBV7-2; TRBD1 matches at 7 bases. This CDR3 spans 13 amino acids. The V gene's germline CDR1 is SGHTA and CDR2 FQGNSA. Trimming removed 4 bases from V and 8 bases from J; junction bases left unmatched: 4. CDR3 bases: TGTGCCAGCAGCTCGCGACAGGGTGGGGAGCTGTTTTTT. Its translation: CASSSRQGGELFF.

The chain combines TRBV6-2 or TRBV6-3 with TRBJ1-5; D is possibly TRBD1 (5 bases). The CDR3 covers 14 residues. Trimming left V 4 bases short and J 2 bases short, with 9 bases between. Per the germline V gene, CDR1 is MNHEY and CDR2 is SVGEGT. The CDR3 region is CASSSDSGNQPQHF. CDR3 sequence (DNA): TGTGCCAGCAGTTCAGACAGTGGCAATCAGCCCCAGCATTTT.

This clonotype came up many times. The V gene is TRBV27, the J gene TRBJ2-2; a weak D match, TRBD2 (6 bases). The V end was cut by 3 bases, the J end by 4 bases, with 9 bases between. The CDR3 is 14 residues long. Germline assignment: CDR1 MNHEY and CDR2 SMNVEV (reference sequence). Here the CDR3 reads CASSFGGATGELFF. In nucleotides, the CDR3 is TGTGCCAGCAGTTTCGGAGGGGCCACCGGGGAGCTGTTTTTT.

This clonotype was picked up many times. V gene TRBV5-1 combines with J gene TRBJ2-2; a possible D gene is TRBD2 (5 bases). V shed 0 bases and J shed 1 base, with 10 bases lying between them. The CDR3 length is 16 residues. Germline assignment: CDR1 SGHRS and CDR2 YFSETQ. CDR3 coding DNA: TGCGCCAGCAGCTTGGTCGCGGGCGTGAACACCGGGGAGCTGTTTTTT. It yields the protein CASSLVAGVNTGELFF.

CDR3 loop: CSAHGTSGGDTETQYF. The CDR3 DNA reads TGCAGTGCCCATGGGACTAGCGGGGGGGATACAGAGACCCAGTACTTC. This chain connects TRBV20-1 to TRBJ2-5, with TRBD2 identical over 16 bases. This CDR3 region has 16 residues. V lost 6 bases and J lost 4; bases outside the gene matches: 8. CDR1 and CDR2 (germline): DFQATT, SNEGSKA (reference sequence).

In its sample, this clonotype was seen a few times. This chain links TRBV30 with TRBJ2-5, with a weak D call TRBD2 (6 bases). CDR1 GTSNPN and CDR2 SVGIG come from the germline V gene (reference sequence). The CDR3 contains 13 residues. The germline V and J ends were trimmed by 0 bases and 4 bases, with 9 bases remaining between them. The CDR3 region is CAWSVPGGETQYF. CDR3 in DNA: TGTGCCTGGAGTGTACCCGGGGGAGAGACCCAGTACTTC.

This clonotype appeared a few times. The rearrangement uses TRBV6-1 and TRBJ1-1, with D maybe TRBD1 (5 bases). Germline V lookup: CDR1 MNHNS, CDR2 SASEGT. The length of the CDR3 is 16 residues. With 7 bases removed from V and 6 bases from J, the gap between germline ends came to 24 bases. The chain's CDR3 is CASTLTAVPRSAEAFF. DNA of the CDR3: TGTGCCAGCACCCTGACAGCGGTACCAAGGAGCGCTGAAGCTTTCTTT.

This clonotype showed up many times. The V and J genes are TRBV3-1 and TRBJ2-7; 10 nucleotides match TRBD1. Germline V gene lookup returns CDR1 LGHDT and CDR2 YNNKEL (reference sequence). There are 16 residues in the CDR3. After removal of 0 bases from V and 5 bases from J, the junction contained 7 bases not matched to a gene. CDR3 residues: CASSQDLRQGANEQYF. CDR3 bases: TGTGCCAGCAGCCAAGATCTACGACAGGGGGCTAACGAGCAGTACTTC.

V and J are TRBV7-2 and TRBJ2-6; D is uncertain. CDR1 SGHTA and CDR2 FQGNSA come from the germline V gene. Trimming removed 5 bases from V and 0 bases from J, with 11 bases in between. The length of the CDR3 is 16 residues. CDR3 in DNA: TGTGCCAGCAGCCCACGGACGGGCTCTGGGGCCAACGTCCTGACTTTC. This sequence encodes CASSPRTGSGANVLTF.

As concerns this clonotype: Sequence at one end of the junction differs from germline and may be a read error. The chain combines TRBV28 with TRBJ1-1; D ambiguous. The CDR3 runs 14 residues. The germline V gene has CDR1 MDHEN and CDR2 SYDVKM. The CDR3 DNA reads TGTGCCACCAGTCCCCCTTGGGTCGGCACTGAAGCTTTCTTT. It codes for CATSPPWVGTEAFF.

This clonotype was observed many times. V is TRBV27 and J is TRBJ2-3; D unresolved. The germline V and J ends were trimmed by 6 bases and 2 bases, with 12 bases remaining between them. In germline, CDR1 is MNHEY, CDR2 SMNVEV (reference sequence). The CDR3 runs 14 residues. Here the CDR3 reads CASRYPGSTDTQYF. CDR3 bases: TGTGCCAGCAGATACCCCGGATCCACAGATACGCAGTATTTT.

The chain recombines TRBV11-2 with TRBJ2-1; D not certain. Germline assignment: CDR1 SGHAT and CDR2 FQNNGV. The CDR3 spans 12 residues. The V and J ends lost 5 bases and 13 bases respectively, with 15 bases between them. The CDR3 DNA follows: TGTGCCAGCAGCACAACGACGTATACTCAGTTCTTC. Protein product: CASSTTTYTQFF.

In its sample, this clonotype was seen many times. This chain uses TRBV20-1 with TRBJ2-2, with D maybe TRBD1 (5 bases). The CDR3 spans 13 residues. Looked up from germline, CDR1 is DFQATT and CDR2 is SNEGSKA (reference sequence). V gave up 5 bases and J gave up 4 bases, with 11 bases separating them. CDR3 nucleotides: TGCAGTGCTCCCAGACAGAGCACCGGGGAGCTGTTTTTT. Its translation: CSAPRQSTGELFF.

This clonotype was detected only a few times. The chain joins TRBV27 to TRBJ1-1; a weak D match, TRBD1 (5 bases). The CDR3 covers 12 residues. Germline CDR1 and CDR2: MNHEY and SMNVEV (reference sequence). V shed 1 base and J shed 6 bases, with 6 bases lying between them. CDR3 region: CASSLLGAEAFF. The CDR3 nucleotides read TGTGCCAGCAGTTTATTAGGGGCTGAAGCTTTCTTT.

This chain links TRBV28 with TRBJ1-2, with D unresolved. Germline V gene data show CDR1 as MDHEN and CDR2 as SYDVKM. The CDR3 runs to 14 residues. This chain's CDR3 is CALRSDGANYGYTF. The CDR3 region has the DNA TGTGCTCTCAGATCGGACGGAGCTAACTATGGCTACACCTTC.

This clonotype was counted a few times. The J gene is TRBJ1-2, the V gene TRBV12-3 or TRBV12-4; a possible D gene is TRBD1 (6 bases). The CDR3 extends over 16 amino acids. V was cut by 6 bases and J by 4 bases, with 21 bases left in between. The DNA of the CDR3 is TGTGCCAGCAGGGGGACATGGAAGGCCCCGATCTATGGCTACACCTTC. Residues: CASRGTWKAPIYGYTF.